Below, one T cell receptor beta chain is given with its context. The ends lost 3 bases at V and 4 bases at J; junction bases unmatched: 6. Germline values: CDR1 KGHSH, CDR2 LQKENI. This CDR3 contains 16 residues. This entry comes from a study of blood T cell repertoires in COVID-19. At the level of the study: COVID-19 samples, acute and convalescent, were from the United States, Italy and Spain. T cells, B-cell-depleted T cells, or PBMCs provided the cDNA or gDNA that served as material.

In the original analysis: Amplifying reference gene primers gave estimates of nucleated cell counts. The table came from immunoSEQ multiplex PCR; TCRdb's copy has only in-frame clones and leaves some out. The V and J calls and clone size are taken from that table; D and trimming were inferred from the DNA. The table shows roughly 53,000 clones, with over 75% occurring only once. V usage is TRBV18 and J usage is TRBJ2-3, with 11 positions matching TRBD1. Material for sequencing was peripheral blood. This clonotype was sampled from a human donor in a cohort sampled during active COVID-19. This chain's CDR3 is CASSPLGQGAPDTQYF. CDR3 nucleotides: TGTGCCAGCTCACCGTTAGGACAGGGGGCTCCAGATACGCAGTATTTT.